This record looks at one T cell receptor beta chain sequence and its context. Its target is not known. Vbeta (60) and Jbeta (13) primers were used in the PCR. Produced via immunoSEQ multiplex PCR; TCRdb's table is partial and in-frame only. The profile shows about 130,000 clones, 75% to 85% of them singletons. This specimen comes from a study of cytomegalovirus exposure and HLA in healthy donors. Study context: A data release that came early held about 89 million unique TCRs from HLA-typed donors. Study findings and constraints: Most subjects' HLA-A and HLA-B alleles were reportedly predicted from TCR beta sequences. Later, an analysis found that common viral pathogens appeared to be linked with several of the most significant clusters. According to an earlier analysis, most TCR beta V segments yielded productive rearrangements about 87% or about 30% of the time.

Germline values: CDR1 MNHEY, CDR2 SMNVEV (reference sequence). This CDR3 has 13 residues. Trimming shortened V by 1 base and J by 1 base, and 4 bases separated the two germline ends. The sequence was obtained from a female donor in good health and CMV-seropositive. The source material was PBMCs. The chain has TRBV27 and TRBJ1-1; D call uncertain. DNA of the CDR3: TGTGCCAGCAGTTTATGGGCGAACACTGAAGCTTTCTTT. This gives the protein CASSLWANTEAFF.